These T cell receptor beta chains were read from a single sample in a study of PD-1 blockade in mismatch repair-deficient tumors. Their target antigens are unknown. Here immunoSEQ multiplex PCR was the method, and the copy in TCRdb shows in-frame clones only, minus some. The sample carries approximately 15,000 clones, about 80% recorded once. The starting material was cells cultured in vitro, obtained from a patient treated with pembrolizumab. All receptors derive from an adult with mismatch repair-deficient cancer. CDR3s include the opening cysteine and the closing phenylalanine or tryptophan. Each record gives: V gene, clone size, D gene, J gene, CDR3 DNA, CDR3 protein. D genes are given only for firm matches. Size values are once, few and many counts, or a class for expanded clones, and some rows have none.

TRBV28,NA,NA,TRBJ2-1,TGTGCCAGCACCTCCCCGGCAGGGGGGTTTCCCAATGAGCAGTTCTTC,CASTSPAGGFPNEQFF
TRBV7-9,once,NA,TRBJ1-1,TGTGCCAGCAGCTTCGGGTTTGCCAGGGAGTTTAACACTGAAGCTTTCTTT,CASSFGFAREFNTEAFF
TRBV27,NA,NA,TRBJ2-1,TGTGCCAGCACTCCTAGAAGGGGGGAGAACAATGAGCAGTTCTTC,CASTPRRGENNEQFF
TRBV27,once,TRBD1,TRBJ2-3,TGTGCCAGCAGCCAGACCGGGACAGGTGGGAGGACAGATACGCAGTATTTT,CASSQTGTGGRTDTQYF
TRBV27,NA,NA,TRBJ2-7,TGTGCCAGCAGTTCCAAACCTCGACTTTTTCCTGTCTACGAGCAGTACTTC,CASSSKPRLFPVYEQYF
TRBV28,NA,NA,TRBJ2-7,TGTGCCAGCGCGGTATTTTTCGGCGGGGACAGCCTCTACGAGCAGTACTTC,CASAVFFGGDSLYEQYF
TRBV7-9,NA,NA,TRBJ1-1,TGTGCCAGCAGCTTAGTCAGGGGTAACACTGAAGCTTTCTTT,CASSLVRGNTEAFF
TRBV4-2,NA,NA,TRBJ1-2,TGTGCCAGCAGCCAAAGTCCCGGGGAACTCTATGGCTACACCTTC,CASSQSPGELYGYTF
TRBV2,NA,NA,TRBJ2-4,TGTGCCAGCAGTGAAGACGCTCCCATAGCCAAAAACATTCAGTACTTC,CASSEDAPIAKNIQYF
TRBV30,NA,NA,TRBJ1-2,TGTGCCTGGAGTAGAACCAGGGGCGTCAACTATGGCTACACCTTC,CAWSRTRGVNYGYTF
TRBV5-4,few,NA,TRBJ2-5,TGTGCCAGCAGCTTCCGAACGGGATTTGAGACCCAGTACTTC,CASSFRTGFETQYF
TRBV5-1,NA,NA,TRBJ2-3,TGCGCCAGCAGCTTGGAGAGCACAGATACGCAGTATTTT,CASSLESTDTQYF
TRBV6-4,NA,NA,TRBJ1-4,TGTGCCAGCAGTGGGGCTTCTACGATTAATGAAAAACTGTTTTTT,CASSGASTINEKLFF
TRBV27,NA,TRBD2,TRBJ2-5,TGTGCCAGCAGTTACCCGGGAGGTGAGACCCAGTACTTC,CASSYPGGETQYF
TRBV6-1,NA,NA,TRBJ2-5,TGTGCCAGCAGTGAACTCAGGCCCCAAGAGACCCAGTACTTC,CASSELRPQETQYF
TRBV9,NA,TRBD1,TRBJ2-2,TGTGCCAGCAGCGATACAGGGCACTGGGGACAGGGGGAGCTGTTTTTT,CASSDTGHWGQGELFF
TRBV2,NA,NA,TRBJ1-1,TGTGCCAGCAGAGCTTCAAGGGAGGGGTACACTGAAGCTTTCTTT,CASRASREGYTEAFF
TRBV11-2,NA,NA,TRBJ2-5,TGTGCCAGCAGCTGGGGAGAGACCCAGTACTTC,CASSWGETQYF
TRBV19,NA,NA,TRBJ2-1,TGTGCCAGTAGCGTCTACAATGAGCAGTTCTTC,CASSVYNEQFF
TRBV5-1,once,TRBD1,TRBJ1-1,TGCGCCAGCAGCCCTGGGGGGACAGGGGTCGCTTTCTTT,CASSPGGTGVAFF
TRBV27,NA,NA,TRBJ2-1,TGTGCCAGCAGCGAACGGACAGCCTCCTACAATGAGCAGTTCTTC,CASSERTASYNEQFF
TRBV15,NA,NA,TRBJ1-2,TGTGCCACCAGCAGAAACCCTGACAGCCACTATGGCTACACCTTC,CATSRNPDSHYGYTF
TRBV6-1,NA,NA,TRBJ2-5,TGTGCCAGCAGTGCAACGGCCTTTGAGACCCAGTACTTC,CASSATAFETQYF
TRBV7-2,NA,TRBD1,TRBJ2-7,TGTGCCAGCAGCTTATCTTCGGGACAGGGGGCTTACGAGCAGTACTTC,CASSLSSGQGAYEQYF
TRBV18,NA,NA,TRBJ1-1,TGTGCCAGCTCACTCTTGACGGGGGGTCACACTGAAGCTTTCTTT,CASSLLTGGHTEAFF
TRBV5-1,NA,TRBD2,TRBJ2-3,TGCGCCAGCAGCTTGGCCATGGCTAGCGGGATCTCGGGTACGCAGTATTTT,CASSLAMASGISGTQYF
TRBV7-2,NA,NA,TRBJ2-1,TGTGCCAGCAGCCCAAGCCCCCCTAGCGCCCGTAATGAGCAGTTCTTC,CASSPSPPSARNEQFF
TRBV6-5,NA,NA,TRBJ1-5,TGTGCCAGCAGTTACTCAGGGCAGGGAGGGCAGCCCCAGCATTTT,CASSYSGQGGQPQHF
TRBV19,NA,TRBD1,TRBJ1-5,TGTGCCAGTAGCAACAGGGGGCATAGCAATCAGCCCCAGCATTTT,CASSNRGHSNQPQHF
TRBV18,NA,TRBD1,TRBJ2-7,TGTGCCAGCTCACACGGACAGGGGGACCACGAGCAGTACTTC,CASSHGQGDHEQYF
TRBV5-1,NA,NA,TRBJ2-2,TGCGCCAGCAGCCCGCAGACAGGGACTGGGGAGCTGTTTTTT,CASSPQTGTGELFF
TRBV9,NA,TRBD1,TRBJ1-1,TGTGCCAGCAGCCCCCGGGACAGGGTGAACACTGAAGCTTTCTTT,CASSPRDRVNTEAFF
TRBV7-6,NA,NA,TRBJ2-1,TGTGCCAGCAGCCAGGACCTTTACAATGAGCAGTTCTTC,CASSQDLYNEQFF
TRBV6-1,NA,NA,TRBJ1-1,TGTGCCAGCACCTCGACACTGAACACTGAAGCTTTCTTT,CASTSTLNTEAFF
TRBV28,NA,TRBD1,TRBJ1-1,TGTGCCAGCAGTGGAAGGGACAGGGGGAGGGAGGCTGAAGCTTTCTTT,CASSGRDRGREAEAFF
TRBV28,few,TRBD1,TRBJ1-1,TGTGCCAGCAGTTTGTTAGACAGGGTCTTGAACACTGAAGCTTTCTTT,CASSLLDRVLNTEAFF
TRBV7-6,NA,NA,TRBJ2-3,TGTGCCAGCAGCTTACGGCGAAGCTCCCTCCTTTTAACAGATACGCAGTATTTT,CASSLRRSSLLLTDTQYF
TRBV19,NA,TRBD2,TRBJ2-7,TGTGCCAGTAGTATCCGACTAGCGGGAGTTTACGAGCAGTACTTC,CASSIRLAGVYEQYF
TRBV15,few,TRBD1,TRBJ2-7,TGTGCCACCAGCAGAGTTGGGGACAGGTACTACGAGCAGTACTTC,CATSRVGDRYYEQYF
TRBV5-1,NA,TRBD2,TRBJ2-7,TGCGCCAGCAGCTTGGGACTAGCGGGTAGCTCCTACGAGCAGTACTTC,CASSLGLAGSSYEQYF
TRBV9,few,NA,TRBJ2-3,TGTGCCAGCAGCACGAGGGACCCAAGGGATACGCAGTATTTT,CASSTRDPRDTQYF
TRBV5-1,NA,TRBD1,TRBJ2-2,TGCGCCAGCAGCGCAGAGACAGGGCTAAACACCGGGGAGCTGTTTTTT,CASSAETGLNTGELFF
TRBV21-1,NA,NA,TRBJ2-2,TGTGCCAGGGCGCCAGGGGGACAGGGTATTGGCACCGGGGAGCTGTTTTTT,CARAPGGQGIGTGELFF
TRBV7-9,NA,NA,TRBJ2-7,TGTGCCAGCAGCTTAGGGTTCCGGGGGACCCCTGACTACGAGCAGTACTTC,CASSLGFRGTPDYEQYF
TRBV5-1,NA,TRBD2,TRBJ2-1,TGCGCCAGCAGCTCACCGGGACTAGCGGACATTTACAATGAGCAGTTCTTC,CASSSPGLADIYNEQFF